This T cell receptor (beta chain) appears in the sequencing data of a study of blood T cell repertoires in COVID-19. This clone was seen only once. Per the original data handling: Researchers report that nucleated cell counts were estimated from reference gene primer amplification. Profiled with immunoSEQ multiplex PCR; TCRdb holds only in-frame clones, not every one. V and J calls and clone size are those listed in that table; D and trimming were worked out from the DNA. The top ten hold over 8.5% of the sample, which has approximately 260,000 clones, about 87% seen once. The CDR3 covers 17 residues. Looked up from germline, CDR1 is MGHDK and CDR2 is SYGVNS. The V gene end was trimmed by 1 base and the J gene end by 4 bases; junction bases not matched to a gene: 9.

The sequencing input was peripheral blood. This TCR was sampled from a human donor in a cohort sampled during active COVID-19. V is TRBV25-1 and J is TRBJ2-5; 10 nucleotides line up with TRBD2. The CDR3 DNA reads as TGTGCCAGCAGTGAATGGGCTAGCGGGGGTTCGCGAGAGACCCAGTACTTC. Translating it yields CASSEWASGGSRETQYF. The variable domain in full, completed from reference TRBV25-1 and TRBJ2-5, reads EADIYQTPRYLVIGTGKKITLECSQTMGHDKMYWYQQDPGMELHLIHYSYGVNSTEKGDLSSESTVSRIRTEHFPLTLESARPSHTSQYLCASSEWASGGSRETQYFGPGTRLLVL.